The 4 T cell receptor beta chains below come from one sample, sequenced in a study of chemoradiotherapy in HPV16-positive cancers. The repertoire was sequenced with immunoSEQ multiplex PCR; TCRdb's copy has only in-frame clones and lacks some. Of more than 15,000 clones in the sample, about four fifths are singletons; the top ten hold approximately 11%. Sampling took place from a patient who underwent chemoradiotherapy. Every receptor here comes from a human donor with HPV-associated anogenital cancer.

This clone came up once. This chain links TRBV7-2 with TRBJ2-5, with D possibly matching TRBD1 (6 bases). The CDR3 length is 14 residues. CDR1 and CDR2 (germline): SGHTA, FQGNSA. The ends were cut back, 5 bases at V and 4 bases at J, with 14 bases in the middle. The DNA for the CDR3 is TGTGCCAGCAGCGCCGCTGGACAGAGAGAGACCCAGTACTTC. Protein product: CASSAAGQRETQYF.

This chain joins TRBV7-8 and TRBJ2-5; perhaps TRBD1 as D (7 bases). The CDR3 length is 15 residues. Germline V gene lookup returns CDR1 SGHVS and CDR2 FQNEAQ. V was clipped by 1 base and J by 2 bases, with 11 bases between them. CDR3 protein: CASSLVPGGQETQYF. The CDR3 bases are TGTGCCAGCAGCTTAGTTCCAGGGGGGCAAGAGACCCAGTACTTC.

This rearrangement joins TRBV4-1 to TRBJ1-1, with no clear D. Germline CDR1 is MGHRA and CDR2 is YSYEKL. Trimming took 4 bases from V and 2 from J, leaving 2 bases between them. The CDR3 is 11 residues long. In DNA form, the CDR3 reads TGCGCCAGCAGCCTCAACACTGAAGCTTTCTTT. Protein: CASSLNTEAFF.

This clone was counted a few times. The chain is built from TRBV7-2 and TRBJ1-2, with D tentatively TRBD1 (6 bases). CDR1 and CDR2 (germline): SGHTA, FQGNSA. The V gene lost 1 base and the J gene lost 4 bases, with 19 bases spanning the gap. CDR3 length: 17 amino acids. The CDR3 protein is CASSLGVGEDRSYGYTF. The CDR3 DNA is TGTGCCAGCAGCTTAGGGGTTGGGGAGGACAGATCCTATGGCTACACCTTC. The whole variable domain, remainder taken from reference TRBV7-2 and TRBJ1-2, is GAGVSQSPSNKVTEKGKDVELRCDPISGHTALYWYRQSLGQGLEFLIYFQGNSAPDKSGLPSDRFSAERTGGSVSTLTIQRTQQEDSAVYLCASSLGVGEDRSYGYTFGSGTRLTVV.